This T cell receptor beta chain was captured in a study of cytomegalovirus exposure and HLA in healthy donors. The PCR had 60 Vbeta and 13 Jbeta primers. Sequencing was performed with immunoSEQ multiplex PCR; in TCRdb, only in-frame clones are kept and a portion is missing. The data contain 200,000 or so clones, roughly 80% of them singletons. The sequence derives from a woman aged 25 to 39 in good health and CMV-seropositive. The sample comprised PBMCs.

This CDR3 is CASTREPVPGTQYF. The CDR3 coding sequence is TGTGCCAGCACCCGGGAGCCCGTCCCCGGCACGCAGTATTTT. The rearrangement joins TRBV6-5 to TRBJ2-3; the D gene is possibly TRBD2 (6 bases). The CDR3 contains 14 residues. The germline gives CDR1 MNHEY, CDR2 SVGAGI. V was clipped by 7 bases and J by 9 bases, with 20 bases between them.